A selection of T cell receptor beta chains follows, all from one sample in a study of shared clonotypes between healthy human individuals. This table comes from immunoSEQ multiplex PCR, and its TCRdb copy is limited to in-frame clones, with some not included. Counted here are 1.4 million to 1.5 million clones, over 95% occurring once; the ten biggest clones make up about 1.2%. The specimen sequenced was naive CD4+ T cells sorted from blood. Receptors were obtained from a man younger than 45 in good health. CDR3s include the opening cysteine and the closing phenylalanine or tryptophan. A D gene is named only where the DNA matches it firmly. Clone sizes are given selectively: once, few, many, or a class where the clone is expanded.

v_call,clone_size,j_call,d_call,cdr3_nt,cdr3_aa
TRBV5-1,-,TRBJ2-5,TRBD1,TGCGCCAGCAGCTTGTCGAGGGACAGTGGTTTAGAGACCCAGTACTTC,CASSLSRDSGLETQYF
TRBV6-5,-,TRBJ1-2,-,TGTGCCAGCACCAACCCCCAGGGTGGCTACACCTTC,CASTNPQGGYTF
TRBV7-2,-,TRBJ1-2,TRBD1,TGTGCCAGCAGCTTGCCAGGGGGCGTCGGTGGCTACACCTTC,CASSLPGGVGGYTF
TRBV19,-,TRBJ2-7,-,TGTGCCAGTAGTTTTCGGAGCGGCTACGAGCAGTACTTC,CASSFRSGYEQYF
TRBV2,-,TRBJ2-5,TRBD2,TGTGCCAGCAGCCATCCCCCGGGGCGGGGGGACCAAGAGACCCAGTACTTC,CASSHPPGRGDQETQYF
TRBV5-1,-,TRBJ2-7,-,TGCGCCAGCAGCTTGGAGGGCCGCACCGGGGAGCAGTACTTC,CASSLEGRTGEQYF
TRBV4-1,-,TRBJ1-2,-,TGCGCCAGCAGCCAAGCGTTGGTGGCCTATGGCTACACCTTC,CASSQALVAYGYTF
TRBV30,-,TRBJ2-1,TRBD2,TGTGCCTGGAGCGATATCATACGACTAGCGGGAGGCAATGAGCAGTTCTTC,CAWSDIIRLAGGNEQFF
TRBV9,-,TRBJ2-3,TRBD2,TGTGCCAGCAGCGTTAAACTAGCGTCAGATACGCAGTATTTT,CASSVKLASDTQYF
TRBV11-2,-,TRBJ2-7,-,TGTGCCAGCAGCCCCCTAACGGGGCGCTCCTACGAGCAGTACTTC,CASSPLTGRSYEQYF
TRBV9,once,TRBJ1-1,-,TGTGCCAGCAGCGTAGAGGCGAACACTGAAGCTTTCTTT,CASSVEANTEAFF
TRBV5-4,-,TRBJ2-1,-,TGTGCCAGCAGTCGGGCAGTAGGCAATGAGCAGTTCTTC,CASSRAVGNEQFF
TRBV5-6,-,TRBJ1-3,-,TGTGCCAGCAGCTTTTCTGCATCTGGAAACACCATATATTTT,CASSFSASGNTIYF
TRBV5-6,-,TRBJ2-7,TRBD1,TGTGCCAGCAGCGAGGAGCTTGACAGGGACCACGAGCAGTACTTC,CASSEELDRDHEQYF
TRBV7-8,-,TRBJ2-3,TRBD2,TGTGCCAGCAGCCCAAGCGGGGTAACAGATACGCAGTATTTT,CASSPSGVTDTQYF
TRBV5-8,-,TRBJ2-1,-,TGTGCCAGCAGCTTGGATAGGCAGGGGTTAGTCAATGAGCAGTTCTTC,CASSLDRQGLVNEQFF
TRBV2,-,TRBJ2-7,-,TGTGCCAGCAGTGGGGCTTCCTACGAGCAGTACTTC,CASSGASYEQYF
TRBV6-5,-,TRBJ2-5,TRBD2,TGTGCCAGCAGTTACTGGGATAGCGGGAGAGGGGAGACCCAGTACTTC,CASSYWDSGRGETQYF
TRBV4-3,-,TRBJ2-1,-,TGCGCCAGCAGCCAAGATTTGGGATCCTACAATGAGCAGTTCTTC,CASSQDLGSYNEQFF
TRBV19,-,TRBJ1-1,TRBD1,TGTGCCAGTAGTATAAAAGGTGGACAGGGGGGAACTGAAGCTTTCTTT,CASSIKGGQGGTEAFF
TRBV7-9,-,TRBJ1-2,TRBD1,TGTGCCAGCAGCTTAAAGTCAGGGGGCGGGCACTATGGCTACACCTTC,CASSLKSGGGHYGYTF
TRBV5-1,-,TRBJ2-1,TRBD2,TGCGCCAGCAGCCCCCCGGAAGCGGGAGGCAGCAATGAGCAGTTCTTC,CASSPPEAGGSNEQFF
TRBV7-6,-,TRBJ2-7,-,TGTGCCAGCAGCTTAGTCGAGGGTGGGGAGTACGAGCAGTACTTC,CASSLVEGGEYEQYF
TRBV14,-,TRBJ2-5,-,TGTGCCAGCAGCCAAGAAAAAGGGGAGACCCAGTACTTC,CASSQEKGETQYF
TRBV11-3,few,TRBJ2-1,-,TGTGCCAGCAGCTTAGGGGGTAGCGGTATTACCTACAATGAGCAGTTCTTC,CASSLGGSGITYNEQFF
TRBV7-9,-,TRBJ1-1,-,TGTGCCAGCAGCTCAAGCCCCGGGACCTTT,CASSSSPGTF
TRBV5-1,-,TRBJ2-1,-,TGCGCCAGCAGCTTAAGACAGTATCATGAGCAGTTCTTC,CASSLRQYHEQFF
TRBV9,-,TRBJ2-1,-,TGTGCCAGCAGCTTTCTTTTCGGGACGAGTATCGATGAGCAGTTCTTC,CASSFLFGTSIDEQFF
TRBV28,-,TRBJ1-1,-,TGTGCCCTGGGGAAAGGGGGGGTGAACACTGAAGCTTTCTTT,CALGKGGVNTEAFF
TRBV27,-,TRBJ1-2,-,TGTGCCAGCAGTTCCCGGGCCCAGTCGCTAACCAGCTATGGCTACACCTTC,CASSSRAQSLTSYGYTF
TRBV10-3,-,TRBJ2-2,-,TGTGCCATCAAAGGTACGGGATACACCGGGGAGCTGTTTTTT,CAIKGTGYTGELFF
TRBV6-5,-,TRBJ1-2,-,TGTGCCAGCAGTTACTCGGGCTGGGAGGCTCAAGGCTACACCTTC,CASSYSGWEAQGYTF
TRBV4-3,-,TRBJ2-1,TRBD2,TGCGCCAGCAGCCGAGACTGGTTGGGACTAGCGTTCGTAAATGAGCAGTTCTTC,CASSRDWLGLAFVNEQFF
TRBV29-1,-,TRBJ1-3,-,TGCAGCGTTGAAAACCAGGGCGGAAACACCATATATTTT,CSVENQGGNTIYF
TRBV14,-,TRBJ1-4,-,TGTGCCAGCAGCCAAGGCCCTGTGCAACTTTCTAACACCCCGTTTCGGAGTGAAAAACTGTTTTTT,CASSQGPVQLSNTPFRSEKLFF
TRBV29-1,-,TRBJ2-3,-,TGCAGCGTTGCCCTAGCAGCAGATACGCAGTATTTT,CSVALAADTQYF
TRBV6-5,-,TRBJ1-5,-,TGTGCCAGTAAGCTGACAGGAGATCGGAATCAGCCCCAGCATTTT,CASKLTGDRNQPQHF
TRBV18,-,TRBJ1-5,-,TGTGCCAGCTCCGACACTCCGGGCGATCAGCCCCAGCATTTT,CASSDTPGDQPQHF
TRBV19,-,TRBJ1-2,-,TGTGCCAGTAGTATAGATTTGGCAGCCCACTATGGCTACACCTTC,CASSIDLAAHYGYTF
TRBV18,-,TRBJ1-2,TRBD1,TGTGCCAGCTCACTTTCTAGACAGGGGGACGATGGCTACACCTTC,CASSLSRQGDDGYTF
TRBV19,-,TRBJ2-3,-,TGTGCCAGTAGTATAGGGGCCACAGATACGCAGTATTTT,CASSIGATDTQYF
TRBV6-5,-,TRBJ1-1,-,TGTGCCAGCTTCGGACAGCCGAACACTGAAGCTTTCTTT,CASFGQPNTEAFF